The 16 T cell receptor beta chains listed next were all sequenced from one sample in a study of cytomegalovirus exposure and HLA in healthy donors. PCR amplification relied on 60 Vbeta primers (plus 13 Jbeta primers). Measured with immunoSEQ multiplex PCR; TCRdb has only the in-frame clones, and not every one. The sample consists of 58,000 or so clones, less than 75% of them appearing once. The specimen sequenced was PBMCs. The source of these receptors is a man in his forties or fifties in good health and CMV-seropositive.

The V and J genes are TRBV12-2 and TRBJ2-5; the DNA was not compared with TRBD2, the D call given in the table. TRBV12-2 is designated a pseudogene. The CDR3 is 16 residues long. CDR3 in amino acids: CASRLAPRIGEETQYF. The CDR3 coding sequence is TGTGCAAGTCGCTTAGCGCCGCGCATAGGAGAAGAGACCCAGTACTTC.

In DNA form, the CDR3 reads TGTGCCAGCAAAAACAGGGGATTGAGCACAGATACGCAGTATTTT. This sequence encodes CASKNRGLSTDTQYF. V usage is TRBV27 and J usage is TRBJ2-3; 7 nucleotides align to TRBD1. CDR1 is MNHEY, CDR2 SMNVEV, per germline (reference sequence). V lost 7 bases, J lost 0 bases, and 7 bases stayed unmatched. This CDR3 spans 15 amino acids.

In its sample, this clone was seen once. The chain joins TRBV5-1 to TRBJ1-1; TRBD1 agrees at 8 bases. Germline loops: CDR1 SGHRS, CDR2 YFSETQ. The CDR3 runs 18 residues. Losses at the gene ends were 3 bases for V and 1 base for J; bases not matched to a gene: 14. CDR3 sequence reads: CASSWRGQGPWENTEAFF. CDR3 bases: TGCGCCAGCAGCTGGCGAGGACAGGGCCCGTGGGAGAACACTGAAGCTTTCTTT.

The genes are TRBV7-2 and TRBJ2-1; possibly TRBD1 for D (6 bases). The CDR3 extends over 16 amino acids. Trimming shortened V by 3 bases and J by 6 bases, and 18 bases separated the two germline ends. CDR1 is SGHTA, CDR2 FQGNSA, per germline. In nucleotides, the CDR3 is TGTGCCAGCAGCTTCAGGGGTCTCAGTATAGGCAATGAGCAGTTCTTC. Translation gives CASSFRGLSIGNEQFF.

This chain joins TRBV6-5 and TRBJ1-1; TRBD1 matches 7 bases. CDR3 length: 13 residues. CDR1 and CDR2 from the germline V gene are MNHEY and SVGAGI. Losses at the gene ends were 9 bases for V and 2 bases for J; bases not matched to a gene: 6. The CDR3 bases are TGTGCCAGTTTGGAGGGGGCCAACACTGAAGCTTTCTTT. Its translation is CASLEGANTEAFF.

V usage is TRBV23-1 and J usage is TRBJ1-1; D perhaps matches TRBD1 (6 bases). TRBV23-1 is designated an ORF whose function remains uncertain. The CDR3 contains 16 residues. V lost 1 base and J 2 bases, leaving 14 bases between the germline ends. The CDR3 nucleotides read TGCGCCAGCAGTCAATGTTACCGACAGGCCAACACTGAAGCTTTCTTT. It codes for CASSQCYRQANTEAFF.

The gene calls are TRBV4-2 and TRBJ2-7; 11 positions agree with TRBD2. Germline V gene sequence: CDR1 LGHNA, CDR2 YNFKEQ. The CDR3 consists of 17 residues. The trim removed 0 bases at V and 2 bases at J, leaving 6 bases unmatched. Written as DNA, the CDR3 is TGTGCCAGCAGCCAAGAAGCGGGACTAGCGGATACCTACGAGCAGTACTTC. As protein: CASSQEAGLADTYEQYF.

This chain joins TRBV5-4 and TRBJ2-7; weak D call: TRBD2 (6 bases). V lost 6 bases and J 0 bases, leaving 10 bases between the germline ends. CDR3 size: 13 residues. Germline V gene lookup returns CDR1 SGHNT and CDR2 YYREEE (reference sequence). The CDR3 here is CASKTGGSYEQYF. The CDR3 nucleotides read TGTGCCAGCAAAACCGGGGGCTCCTACGAGCAGTACTTC.

The chain uses TRBV2 and TRBJ2-7; tentatively, D is TRBD1 (7 bases). The CDR3 has 18 amino acids. Germline values: CDR1 SNHLY, CDR2 FYNNEI. V gave up 6 bases and J gave up 2 bases, with 26 bases separating them. The CDR3 reads CASSAAGQTPQWPYEQYF. The CDR3 DNA reads as TGTGCCAGCAGCGCGGCGGGACAGACCCCCCAATGGCCCTACGAGCAGTACTTC.

The chain employs TRBV28 and TRBJ2-2; TRBD1 aligns across 8 bases. J gave up 6 bases and V 4 bases, and 7 bases lay outside the gene matches. The CDR3 contains 15 residues. CDR1 is MDHEN, CDR2 SYDVKM, per germline. CDR3 loop: CASSSPQGAAGELFF. The CDR3 DNA follows: TGTGCCAGCAGTTCCCCGCAGGGGGCTGCCGGGGAGCTGTTTTTT.

The chain carries TRBV28 and TRBJ1-4; possibly TRBD1 for D (5 bases). The germline V gene has CDR1 MDHEN and CDR2 SYDVKM. Trimming removed 5 bases from V and 8 bases from J, with 21 bases in between. The CDR3 contains 16 residues. The CDR3 region has the DNA TGTGCCAGCAGTAGCCCCAGCGGGGCGCGGGGCGAAAAACTGTTTTTT. Translating gives CASSSPSGARGEKLFF.

The chain carries TRBV10-3 and TRBJ2-3; 12 bases map to TRBD2. The germline gives CDR1 ENHRY, CDR2 SYGVKD. Trimming cost V 0 bases and J 7 bases; bases outside gene matches: 5. This CDR3 has 16 residues. CDR3 sequence (DNA): TGTGCCATCAGTGAGTCGACTAGCGGGGGAGCCAATACGCAGTATTTT. Encoded protein: CAISESTSGGANTQYF.

The chain recombines TRBV7-2 with TRBJ2-5; D is perhaps TRBD2 (5 bases). CDR3 length: 18 amino acids. The V gene lost 1 base and the J gene lost 0 bases, with 18 bases spanning the gap. Germline CDR1 and CDR2: SGHTA and FQGNSA. CDR3 nucleotides: TGTGCCAGCAGCTTAGACGCGGGCATCCAAAAAAACCAAGAGACCCAGTACTTC. As protein: CASSLDAGIQKNQETQYF.

In this sample, this clone turned up once. The V gene is TRBV9, the J gene TRBJ1-2, with 7 bases matching TRBD1. The CDR3 runs to 16 residues. Germline CDR1 and CDR2: SGDLS and YYNGEE. J gave up 2 bases and V 3 bases, and 10 bases lay outside the gene matches. The CDR3 loop is CASSASSYRGNYGYTF. CDR3 sequence (DNA): TGTGCCAGCAGCGCCTCCTCCTACAGGGGAAACTATGGCTACACCTTC.

In its sample, this clone was seen a few times. This chain links TRBV6-1 with TRBJ1-1, with 8 bases that match TRBD1. In germline, CDR1 is MNHNS, CDR2 SASEGT. V shed 3 bases and J 4 bases; nucleotides not matched to a gene: 7. The CDR3 totals 15 residues. CDR3 amino acids: CASSDRTGMATEAFF. CDR3 DNA sequence: TGTGCCAGCAGTGACCGGACAGGGATGGCCACTGAAGCTTTCTTT.

A note on this clone: Sequence at one end of the junction differs from germline and may be a read error. The chain uses TRBV7-9 and TRBJ2-5; D possibly corresponds to TRBD1 (6 bases). The CDR3 is 16 residues long. Germline CDR1 SEHNR, CDR2 FQNEAQ (reference sequence). The CDR3 region is CSSSLSRAGVRETQYF. The CDR3 bases are TGTTCCAGCAGCTTAAGCCGGGCAGGGGTACGGGAGACCCAGTACTTC.